A single sample is the source of the 32 T cell receptor beta chains below, sequenced in a study of T cell repertoires in cytomegalovirus infection. TCRdb reanalysed the reads using MiXCR and keeps one entry per CDR3 protein. Found here are 310,000 or so distinct CDR3 sequences, 8% to 10% of them singletons; the top ten hold less than 3%. Sequencing input: PBMCs. The receptors were sampled from a human donor in good health (CMV status not recorded). Some clones in this sample may be carry-over from other donors' samples.

This clonotype was seen many times. The J gene is TRBJ1-1, the V gene TRBV7-6; unclear D gene. The ends were cut back, 5 bases at V and 1 base at J, with 11 bases in the middle. CDR1 SGHVS and CDR2 FNYEAQ come from the germline V gene. This CDR3 comprises 14 residues. CDR3 in DNA: TGTGCCAGCAGCCCGAGGGTAGGGAACACTGAAGCTTTCTTT. Translation gives CASSPRVGNTEAFF.

This clonotype was counted many times. The chain has TRBV4-2 and TRBJ2-7, with D possibly matching TRBD1 (5 bases). Per the germline V gene, CDR1 is LGHNA and CDR2 is YNFKEQ. The V end lost 0 bases, the J end lost 4 bases, and 16 bases lay between the germline ends. This CDR3 is built from 16 residues. CDR3 in DNA: TGTGCCAGCAGCCAAGATACAGGCGCCCCAGGATACGAGCAGTACGTC. Translated, it gives CASSQDTGAPGYEQYV.

This clonotype appeared many times. V is TRBV6-1 and J is TRBJ2-7; 13 bases fit TRBD2. V lost 6 bases, J lost 4 bases, and 6 bases stayed unmatched. Germline CDR1 MNHNS, CDR2 SASEGT. The CDR3 loop spans 15 amino acids. CDR3 region: CASSTLAGGAYEQYF. CDR3 DNA sequence: TGTGCCAGCAGCACACTAGCGGGGGGGGCATACGAGCAGTACTTC.

This clonotype was counted many times. The rearrangement uses TRBV4-1 and TRBJ2-1; 9 bases fit TRBD2. This CDR3 spans 17 amino acids. The V segment lost 1 base and the J segment 5 bases; nucleotides outside the gene matches: 9. Germline V gene sequence: CDR1 MGHRA, CDR2 YSYEKL. The CDR3 sequence: CASSQAARLAGNNEQFF. CDR3 DNA sequence: TGCGCCAGCAGCCAAGCGGCTCGGCTAGCGGGGAACAATGAGCAGTTCTTC.

About this clonotype: This may arise from a read error, as a much more abundant clone is one base away. As the CDR3 is not closed by the conserved phenylalanine or tryptophan, this likely results from a read error. The V gene is TRBV6-1, the J gene TRBJ2-1; the match to TRBD2 covers 7 bases. The CDR3 covers 15 residues. J was trimmed by 7 bases and V by 6 bases; bases with no gene match: 12. Germline CDR1 is MNHNS and CDR2 is SASEGT. Here the CDR3 reads CASRNSDAGVNEQFS. DNA for the CDR3: TGTGCCAGCAGAAACAGCGACGCGGGGGTGAATGAGCAGTTCTCC.

The genes are TRBV2 and TRBJ2-7, with unresolved D. Looked up from germline, CDR1 is SNHLY and CDR2 is FYNNEI. The CDR3 totals 12 residues. V lost 6 bases, J lost 5 bases, and 11 bases lay in between. The CDR3 protein is CASRALSDEQYF. In DNA, the CDR3 is TGTGCCAGCAGGGCCCTCTCGGACGAGCAGTACTTC.

This clonotype was seen a few times. The genes are TRBV29-1 and TRBJ2-7; D might be TRBD2 (5 bases). Germline CDR1 reads SQVTM; CDR2 reads ANQGSEA. The CDR3 contains 12 residues. The V end was cut by 7 bases, the J end by 2 bases, with 12 bases between. The CDR3 protein is CSAPDGTYEQYF. The CDR3 DNA reads TGCAGCGCCCCCGACGGGACCTACGAGCAGTACTTC.

This clonotype came up many times. The chain recombines TRBV7-2 with TRBJ2-3; 11 bases map to TRBD2. Trimming took 2 bases from V and 7 from J; bases not matched to a gene: 8. Germline V gives CDR1 SGHTA, CDR2 FQGNSA. The CDR3 has 16 amino acids. CDR3 DNA sequence: TGTGCCAGCAGCTTAACGGCTAGCGGGGGGAGGAATACGCAGTATTTT. Its translation: CASSLTASGGRNTQYF.

This clonotype was seen at least ten times. The chain has TRBV7-9 and TRBJ2-4, with D unresolved. The CDR3 has 14 residues. Germline CDR1 and CDR2: SEHNR and FQNEAQ (reference sequence). Trimming removed 1 base from V and 8 bases from J, with 12 bases in between. This chain's CDR3 is CASSLVPGQDIQYF. CDR3 coding DNA: TGTGCCAGCAGCTTAGTCCCGGGCCAGGACATTCAGTACTTC.

This clonotype was seen many times. The genes are TRBV29-1 and TRBJ2-1, with TRBD2 identical over 10 bases. The V gene end was trimmed by 5 bases and the J gene end by 2 bases; junction bases not matched to a gene: 3. The CDR3 loop spans 14 amino acids. From germline, CDR1 is SQVTM and CDR2 ANQGSEA. CDR3 region: CSVIGLAAYNEQFF. The CDR3 DNA is TGCAGCGTTATAGGACTAGCGGCCTACAATGAGCAGTTCTTC.

This clonotype has at least ten counts. The genes are TRBV7-2 and TRBJ2-2; unclear D gene. The CDR3 is 13 amino acids. Germline V gene lookup returns CDR1 SGHTA and CDR2 FQGNSA. The V end lost 5 bases, the J end lost 2 bases, and 6 bases lay between the germline ends. This CDR3 reads CASSRINTGELFF. The CDR3 bases are TGTGCCAGCAGCCGCATTAACACCGGGGAGCTGTTTTTT.

This clonotype was seen many times. V is TRBV20-1 and J is TRBJ2-1; 10 nucleotides match TRBD2. CDR1 DFQATT and CDR2 SNEGSKA come from the germline V gene (reference sequence). J gave up 4 bases and V 1 base, and 4 bases lay outside the gene matches. The CDR3 is 15 amino acids. CDR3 region: CSARGILAGYNEQFF. In DNA form, the CDR3 reads TGCAGTGCTAGAGGGATACTAGCGGGGTACAATGAGCAGTTCTTC.

The chain is built from TRBV15 and TRBJ1-4; D uncertain. Between the trimmed V and J ends, which lost 1 base and 8 bases, there was a span of 23 bases. Germline lookup yields CDR1 LNHNV and CDR2 YYDKDF (reference sequence). This CDR3 comprises 18 residues. This CDR3 is CATSRASFGMGPREKLFF. The DNA of the CDR3 is TGTGCCACCAGCAGAGCTTCCTTCGGGATGGGTCCGAGAGAAAAACTGTTTTTT.

The V gene is TRBV7-3, the J gene TRBJ1-2, with 9 nucleotides matching TRBD1. The CDR3 has 18 residues. Losses at the gene ends were 1 base for V and 6 bases for J; bases not matched to a gene: 15. Per germline, CDR1 SGHTA and CDR2 FQGTGA. The CDR3 DNA follows: TGTGCCAGCAGCTTAAAGCCGCTGACAGGGGGGACCCATGATGGCTACACCTTC. Amino acid sequence: CASSLKPLTGGTHDGYTF.

This clonotype was seen many times. The chain couples TRBV6-2 or TRBV6-3 to TRBJ2-2; no reliable D call. Trimming shortened V by 6 bases and J by 8 bases, and 7 bases separated the two germline ends. CDR3 length: 11 residues. CDR1 and CDR2 (germline): MNHEY, SVGEGT. The CDR3 here is CASSPPGELFF. The CDR3 DNA sequence: TGTGCCAGCAGCCCCCCGGGGGAGCTGTTTTTT.

This clonotype appeared many times. The J gene is TRBJ2-1, the V gene TRBV7-9, with D perhaps matching TRBD1 (6 bases). In germline, CDR1 is SEHNR, CDR2 FQNEAQ (reference sequence). The CDR3 contains 16 residues. Trimming pared 5 bases from V and 2 bases from J, leaving 16 bases between. The CDR3 region has the DNA TGTGCCAGCAGCCCCAGGACAGCCCAGGCCTACAATGAGCAGTTCTTC. Residues: CASSPRTAQAYNEQFF.

This clonotype was recorded at least ten times. This sequence joins TRBV5-6 and TRBJ1-1, with 10 positions matching TRBD1. Per the germline V gene, CDR1 is SGHDT and CDR2 is YYEEEE. V was clipped by 3 bases and J by 5 bases; unmatched bases: 13. This CDR3 is 17 amino acids long. CDR3 in DNA: TGTGCCAGCAGCTATGGACAGGGGGTCGTGTCAGTGACTGAAGCTTTCTTT. Translation gives CASSYGQGVVSVTEAFF.

The V and J genes are TRBV20-1 and TRBJ2-2, with 10 bases lining up with TRBD2. CDR1 is DFQATT, CDR2 SNEGSKA, per germline (reference sequence). The junction had 7 bases not matched to a gene; V was cut back by 2 bases and J by 7 bases. The CDR3 is 15 amino acids. In DNA form, the CDR3 reads TGCAGTGCTAGAAAGGGGACTAGCGTCGGCGGGGAGCTGTTTTTT. This encodes CSARKGTSVGGELFF.

The rearrangement links TRBV20-1 to TRBJ2-1, with 9 positions matching TRBD1. Trimming took 3 bases from V and 1 from J; bases not matched to a gene: 7. Germline lookup yields CDR1 DFQATT and CDR2 SNEGSKA (reference sequence). This CDR3 comprises 16 residues. CDR3 DNA sequence: TGCAGTGCTAGGCACCCGGGACAGGGTTCCTACAATGAGCAGTTCTTC. This gives the protein CSARHPGQGSYNEQFF.

This clonotype occurred a few times. This chain joins TRBV20-1 and TRBJ2-1; D gene unclear. Trimming shortened V by 6 bases and J by 4 bases, and 16 bases separated the two germline ends. Germline loops: CDR1 DFQATT, CDR2 SNEGSKA (reference sequence). The CDR3 has 14 amino acids. The CDR3 coding sequence is TGCAGTGCGAGGTTCGAAGATTCTTACAATGAGCAGTTCTTC. Translating it yields CSARFEDSYNEQFF.

Comment on this clonotype: Since a much larger clone is just one base distant, this may be a read error. The chain has TRBV14 and TRBJ2-2; D is perhaps TRBD2 (6 bases). The CDR3 runs to 14 residues. From germline, CDR1 is SGHDN and CDR2 FVKESK. The CDR3 DNA sequence: TGTGCCAGCAGCCGGGACTCGATCCCCGGGGGGCTGTTTTTT. This translates into CASSRDSIPGGLFF.

This clonotype was detected ten times or more. A read error may produce the germline difference seen at one junction end. The rearrangement links TRBV6-2 or TRBV6-3 to TRBJ2-1, with a tentative D call TRBD2 (5 bases). Germline assignment: CDR1 MNHEY and CDR2 SVGEGT. The CDR3 is made up of 17 amino acids. The CDR3 sequence: CASRNRGLTPTYSEQFF. The CDR3 bases are TGTGCCAGCAGGAACCGCGGACTGACCCCTACCTACAGTGAGCAGTTCTTC.

There are many counts of this clonotype. V is TRBV18 and J is TRBJ1-2; 8 bases agree with TRBD1. Per the germline V gene, CDR1 is KGHSH and CDR2 is LQKENI. This CDR3 spans 15 amino acids. Trimming at V came to 4 bases and at J to 4 bases, leaving 8 bases not matched to a gene. CDR3 in DNA: TGTGCCAGCTCACAAGGACAGGGCGTCGGCTATGGCTACACCTTC. It encodes CASSQGQGVGYGYTF.

Many counts were recorded for this clonotype. This sequence joins TRBV7-9 and TRBJ1-2; weak D call: TRBD1 (6 bases). CDR1 is SEHNR, CDR2 FQNEAQ, per germline (reference sequence). V was pared by 3 bases and J by 4 bases, with 12 bases between. This CDR3 spans 14 amino acids. CDR3 in amino acids: CASSLGARSYGYTF. The CDR3 nucleotides are TGTGCCAGCAGCTTGGGGGCAAGGTCCTATGGCTACACCTTC. Variable domain in full (rest from reference TRBV7-9 and TRBJ1-2): DTGVSQNPRHKITKRGQNVTFRCDPISEHNRLYWYRQTLGQGPEFLTYFQNEAQLEKSRLLSDRFSAERPKGSFSTLEIQRTEQGDSAMYLCASSLGARSYGYTFGSGTRLTVV.

The chain links TRBV5-1 to TRBJ2-2; TRBD1 is a possible D gene (6 bases). V lost 7 bases, J lost 6 bases, and 25 bases lay in between. Germline V CDR1 and CDR2: SGHRS, YFSETQ. There are 17 residues in the CDR3. Here the CDR3 DNA reads TGCGCCAGCCCCTGGTACAGGGCCGGTAAGATCCCCGGGGAGCTGTTTTTT. Its protein is CASPWYRAGKIPGELFF.

This clonotype showed up many times. This chain uses TRBV7-2 with TRBJ1-4; D perhaps matches TRBD1 (5 bases). CDR3 length: 14 residues. Trimming removed 5 bases from V and 3 bases from J, with 10 bases in between. CDR1 and CDR2 (germline): SGHTA, FQGNSA. The CDR3 DNA sequence: TGTGCCAGCAGCATCGGGACCTCTAATGAAAAACTGTTTTTT. This encodes CASSIGTSNEKLFF.

The sample holds many counts of this clonotype. The genes are TRBV28 and TRBJ1-2; no clear D gene. There are 14 residues in the CDR3. V shed 5 bases and J shed 2 bases, with 12 bases lying between them. Germline CDR1 and CDR2: MDHEN and SYDVKM. The DNA for the CDR3 is TGTGCCAGCAGTAAGGGAGCAGGCAACTATGGCTACACCTTC. This encodes CASSKGAGNYGYTF.

The V and J genes are TRBV2 and TRBJ2-7; tentative D call: TRBD2 (6 bases). Trimming took 7 bases from V and 0 from J, leaving 19 bases between them. The CDR3 has 16 residues. Germline CDR1 SNHLY, CDR2 FYNNEI. The CDR3 DNA sequence: TGTGCCAGCAACGTTGGAACCGGGACTGCCTCCTACGAGCAGTACTTC. Amino acid sequence: CASNVGTGTASYEQYF.

Turning to this clonotype: Given a much more abundant clone one base away, this may be a read error. This chain links TRBV25-1 with TRBJ1-5; D is perhaps TRBD1 (5 bases). Between the trimmed V and J ends, which lost 4 bases and 5 bases, there was a span of 9 bases. The CDR3 contains 13 residues. Germline V CDR1 and CDR2: MGHDK, SYGVNS. The DNA of the CDR3 is TGTGCCAGCAGTGTAGGGGCTGATCAGCCCCAGCATTTT. Its translation: CASSVGADQPQHF.

This clonotype was recorded at least ten times. The chain couples TRBV2 to TRBJ1-6; D uncertain. The V and J ends lost 6 bases and 0 bases respectively, with 15 bases between them. The germline V gene has CDR1 SNHLY and CDR2 FYNNEI. The CDR3 has 17 residues. In DNA, the CDR3 is TGTGCCAGCAGCCTGACGAGGAAGAGCTCCTATAATTCACCCCTCCACTTT. This sequence encodes CASSLTRKSSYNSPLHF.

This clonotype was detected ten times or more. J is TRBJ2-3 and V is TRBV5-4, with D possibly being TRBD1 or TRBD2 (5 bases each). The CDR3 is 16 residues long. V was shortened by 4 bases and J by 2 bases, with 17 bases between the two germline ends. Germline V gene lookup returns CDR1 SGHNT and CDR2 YYREEE (reference sequence). The CDR3 protein is CASSKYRDPDTDTQYF. CDR3 sequence (DNA): TGTGCCAGCAGCAAATACCGGGACCCCGACACAGATACGCAGTATTTT.

The V call is TRBV28, the J call TRBJ2-2, with 10 positions matching TRBD1. Germline CDR1 reads MDHEN; CDR2 reads SYDVKM. Unmatched junction bases numbered 7, after V lost 4 bases and J lost 2 bases. This CDR3 has 17 amino acids. CDR3 sequence reads: CASSSGTGVINTGELFF. In nucleotides, the CDR3 is TGTGCCAGCAGTTCCGGGACAGGGGTCATCAACACCGGGGAGCTGTTTTTT.